This T cell receptor (beta chain) stems from a study of TIL therapy for anti-PD-1-resistant metastatic lung cancer. Germline V gives CDR1 SGHDT, CDR2 YYEEEE. Trimming stripped 0 bases from V and 5 bases from J, with 11 bases between. The CDR3 length is 14 residues. The time point: pre-treatment sample, taken before nivolumab and TIL therapy. Pleural nodules or supraclavicular lymph nodes made up most of the excised metastases sampled. The immunoSEQ assay was v3. This table comes from immunoSEQ multiplex PCR, and its TCRdb copy is limited to in-frame clones, with some not included. The sample has 7,000 to 9,000 clones, over 65% seen once.

Specimen: tumor tissue, collected at baseline. The chain has TRBV5-6 and TRBJ1-2, with D maybe TRBD1 (6 bases). This sequence originates from a person aged 25 to 85 with non-small cell lung cancer. The CDR3 DNA reads as TGTGCCAGCAGCTTGGGTGAGCAGGGGTATGGCTACACCTTC. This encodes CASSLGEQGYGYTF.